This T cell receptor (beta chain) was sequenced for a study of CD8 T cells in Susac syndrome. When the RNA was reverse transcribed, random hexamers were used with an input of roughly 0.5 to 1 ug. The TCR beta CDR3 was amplified by immunoSEQ multiplex PCR across 54 Vbeta, 13 Jbeta. One entry per CDR3 protein results from TCRdb running MiXCR on the immunoSEQ multiplex PCR reads. The data show roughly 180,000 distinct CDR3 sequences, about 95% seen once. Germline trimming cut 5 bases from V and 4 bases from J; bases unmatched to any gene: 6. CDR1 and CDR2 from the germline V gene are SGHTA and FQGNSA. The CDR3 spans 15 residues. Sequencing of TCR beta was performed on blood CD8+ T cells and on blood CD4+ T cells. TEMRA cells were FACS-enriched, and CD8+ and CD4+ T cells were isolated negatively.

The source material was CD4+ T cells from PBMCs. This TCR was recovered from a human donor in good health. V and J are TRBV7-2 and TRBJ2-1; TRBD1 agrees at 9 bases. CDR3 bases: TGTGCCAGCAGCGCGGGACAGGGATTATACAATGAGCAGTTCTTC. Its protein is CASSAGQGLYNEQFF.